These 17 T cell receptor beta chains came from one sample sequenced in a study of CD8+CD57+ T cells in acquired aplastic anemia. Profiles of TCR beta VDJ and CDR3 were generated from a genomic DNA template. TCRdb processed the reads anew with MiXCR; each CDR3 protein has one entry. The sample records under 250,000 distinct CDR3 sequences, 34% being singletons. The material sequenced was sorted CD4+, CD8+, or CD8+CD57+ T cells (not recorded which) from PBMCs. These receptors came from a human donor in good health, serving as a control.

Only a few counts were recorded for this clonotype. The chain has TRBV5-1 and TRBJ2-7; no clear D. CDR3 length: 13 residues. The ends were cut back, 4 bases at V and 4 bases at J, with 12 bases in the middle. Germline V gene sequence: CDR1 SGHRS, CDR2 YFSETQ. The chain's CDR3 is CASSRAVEYEQYF. DNA of the CDR3: TGCGCCAGCAGCCGGGCAGTAGAATACGAGCAGTACTTC.

This clonotype was observed many times. The V and J genes are TRBV6-5 and TRBJ1-2; D ambiguous. The CDR3 loop spans 14 amino acids. CDR1 and CDR2 (germline): MNHEY, SVGAGI. V was clipped by 5 bases and J by 4 bases, with 14 bases between them. CDR3 sequence: CASSRSIFAYGYTF. The CDR3 nucleotides read TGTGCCAGCAGTCGCTCGATTTTTGCCTATGGCTACACCTTC.

Turning to this clonotype: Given a much more abundant clone one base away, this may be a read error. The rearrangement links TRBV2 to TRBJ2-4; no definite D call. CDR3 length: 14 amino acids. Germline-derived CDR1 and CDR2 are SNHLY and FYNNEI. CDR3 region: CTSSESNPKNIQYF. Here the CDR3 DNA reads TGTACCAGCAGTGAAAGCAACCCCAAAAACATTCAGTACTTC.

This clonotype was counted many times. The chain recombines TRBV6-1 with TRBJ1-6; 10 nucleotides line up with TRBD1. This CDR3 has 15 amino acids. The germline V gene has CDR1 MNHNS and CDR2 SASEGT. With 6 bases clipped from V and 7 bases from J, the junction kept 6 bases outside the gene matches. CDR3 sequence: CASRGQGQGNSPLHF. CDR3 nucleotide sequence: TGTGCCAGCAGGGGCCAGGGACAGGGGAATTCACCCCTCCACTTT.

The sample holds many counts of this clonotype. The rearrangement joins TRBV7-7 to TRBJ2-7, with TRBD1 matching over 9 bases. The CDR3 is made up of 17 amino acids. CDR1 is SSHAT, CDR2 FNYEAQ, per germline (reference sequence). Trimming removed 5 bases from V and 5 bases from J; junction bases left unmatched: 16. CDR3 bases: TGTGCCAGCAGCCAAGTAACCGGGACAGGGAAGATGAACGAGCAGTACTTC. Encoded protein: CASSQVTGTGKMNEQYF.

This clonotype showed up many times. The chain has TRBV9 and TRBJ1-2; TRBD1 agrees at 7 bases. The CDR3 extends over 15 amino acids. The germline gives CDR1 SGDLS, CDR2 YYNGEE. Germline trimming cut 0 bases from V and 0 bases from J; bases unmatched to any gene: 2. This CDR3 is CASSVGTGTNYGYTF. The CDR3 DNA sequence: TGTGCCAGCAGCGTAGGGACAGGCACTAACTATGGCTACACCTTC.

This clonotype was observed many times. The gene calls are TRBV12-3 or TRBV12-4 and TRBJ1-1, with D possibly TRBD1 on 5 matching bases. Trimming removed 6 bases at V and 4 bases at J, with 15 bases between. The CDR3 is 14 residues long. The CDR3 reads CASSSRPTGTEAFF. The DNA of the CDR3 is TGTGCCAGCAGCTCCAGACCCACAGGCACTGAAGCTTTCTTT.

The chain joins TRBV5-1 to TRBJ2-5; 8 nucleotides align to TRBD2. V gave up 5 bases and J gave up 5 bases; unmatched junction bases: 11. Germline V gives CDR1 SGHRS, CDR2 YFSETQ. This CDR3 contains 15 residues. CDR3 protein: CASRVISGATETQYF. The CDR3 DNA sequence: TGCGCCAGCAGGGTAATTAGCGGGGCGACGGAGACCCAGTACTTC.

This clonotype was recorded many times. The V and J genes are TRBV24-1 and TRBJ1-3; D remains ambiguous. This CDR3 comprises 12 residues. Trimming stripped 3 bases from V and 4 bases from J, with 3 bases between. CDR1 is KGHDR and CDR2 is SFDVKD in the germline V gene. CDR3 sequence (DNA): TGTGCCACCAGTGATCAGGGAAACACCATATATTTT. Its translation is CATSDQGNTIYF.

This clonotype was seen repeatedly, ten times or more. This chain joins TRBV24-1 and TRBJ2-7; D not resolved. V was pared by 4 bases and J by 0 bases, with 6 bases between. This CDR3 has 13 residues. In germline, CDR1 is KGHDR, CDR2 SFDVKD. The CDR3 coding sequence is TGTGCCACCAGTGACTGGGACTCCTACGAGCAGTACTTC. Translation gives CATSDWDSYEQYF.

At least ten counts were recorded for this clonotype. The chain is built from TRBV19 and TRBJ1-6; TRBD1 matches 9 bases. The CDR3 covers 17 residues. Unmatched junction bases numbered 6, after V lost 6 bases and J lost 0 bases. CDR1 and CDR2 from the germline V gene are LNHDA and SQIVND (reference sequence). CDR3 amino acids: CASSTTGGNSYNSPLHF. The CDR3 nucleotides read TGTGCCAGTAGCACGACAGGGGGTAACTCCTATAATTCACCCCTCCACTTT.

Points on this clonotype: A single base separates this from a much larger clone, so it may be a read error. The genes are TRBV5-1 and TRBJ1-2, with TRBD1 matching over 8 bases. The CDR3 totals 16 residues. V was clipped by 0 bases and J by 6 bases; unmatched bases: 10. Germline CDR1 is SGHRS and CDR2 is YFSETQ. The CDR3, as DNA: TGCGCCAGCAGCTTGGCCCCGGGGACAGGTCTCGATGGCTACACCTTC. Its protein is CASSLAPGTGLDGYTF.

This clonotype was seen repeatedly, ten times or more. This chain connects TRBV19 to TRBJ2-1; TRBD2 matches at 10 bases. Per germline, CDR1 LNHDA and CDR2 SQIVND (reference sequence). The CDR3 has 15 amino acids. The trim removed 4 bases at V and 8 bases at J, leaving 8 bases unmatched. CDR3 coding DNA: TGTGCCAGTAGTAGGGGTAGCGGGAGGATGGATGAGCAGTTCTTC. Translated: CASSRGSGRMDEQFF.

This chain uses TRBV24-1 with TRBJ2-7, with D possibly TRBD1 on 5 matching bases. From germline, CDR1 is KGHDR and CDR2 SFDVKD. Trimming removed 3 bases at V and 2 bases at J, with 16 bases between. This CDR3 comprises 16 residues. The CDR3 is CATSDPDGPGTYEQYF. The CDR3 coding sequence is TGTGCCACCAGTGATCCAGATGGTCCAGGGACCTACGAGCAGTACTTC.

Remarks on this clonotype: Possible read error: a much larger clone is one base away. The chain is built from TRBV29-1 and TRBJ1-2, with 8 bases that match TRBD1. This CDR3 contains 13 residues. Germline CDR1 is SQVTM and CDR2 is ANQGSEA. CDR3 loop: CSAKWTGYHGYTF. DNA of the CDR3: TGCAGTGCTAAATGGACAGGGTACCATGGCTACACCTTC.

This clonotype was seen many times. The J gene is TRBJ1-1, the V gene TRBV6-1, with TRBD1 matching 9 bases. Germline lookup yields CDR1 MNHNS and CDR2 SASEGT. This CDR3 has 13 residues. The trim removed 5 bases at V and 4 bases at J, leaving 2 bases unmatched. CDR3 sequence reads: CASSQDRGTEAFF. The CDR3 DNA reads TGTGCCAGCAGTCAGGACAGGGGCACTGAAGCTTTCTTT.

As concerns this clonotype: One end of the junction varies from germline; a read error may be responsible. The gene calls are TRBV30 and TRBJ1-3, with TRBD1 identical over 8 bases. Germline CDR1 is GTSNPN and CDR2 is SVGIG (reference sequence). This CDR3 has 16 residues. CDR3 in amino acids: CSWSVARTGRRNTIYF. The CDR3, as DNA: TGTTCCTGGAGTGTAGCACGGACAGGGAGACGAAACACCATATATTTT.